Listed below are T cell receptor beta chains from one sample, sequenced in a study of CD8 T cells in ankylosing spondylitis. TCRdb independently ran MiXCR on the 5' RACE reads; one entry per CDR3 protein. This table has 220,000 or so distinct CDR3 sequences, about 16% appearing once. Sequencing used blood, either unsorted or a sorted T cell fraction (not recorded which). These receptors were obtained from a male donor with ankylosing spondylitis. Both conserved end residues are part of each CDR3. Fields, in order: V gene, D gene, clone size, J gene, CDR3 protein, CDR3 DNA. D genes are given only for firm matches. Clone size is given for some rows only: seen once, a few or many times, or a class if the clone is expanded.

>TRBV27|-|few|TRBJ1-5
CASSLAGLDNQPQHF
TGTGCCAGCAGCCTGGCAGGGTTGGACAATCAGCCCCAGCATTTT
>TRBV11-2|-|-|TRBJ2-5
CASSLEPSQETQYF
TGTGCCAGCAGCTTAGAACCCAGCCAAGAGACCCAGTACTTC
>TRBV2|TRBD1|-|TRBJ1-6
CASSGQGNSPLHF
TGTGCCAGCAGTGGACAGGGGAATTCACCCCTCCACTTT
>TRBV5-1|TRBD2|few|TRBJ2-5
CASSPGTSAGETQYF
TGCGCCAGCAGCCCCGGGACTAGCGCGGGCGAGACCCAGTACTTC
>TRBV10-2|TRBD1|few|TRBJ2-7
CASSEDRVYEQYF
TGCGCCAGCAGCGAAGACAGGGTCTACGAGCAGTACTTC
>TRBV5-1|-|-|TRBJ2-5
CASSYLQWETQYF
TGCGCCAGCAGCTATCTTCAGTGGGAGACCCAGTACTTC
>TRBV29-1|-|few|TRBJ1-1
CSVEGGNTEAFF
TGCAGCGTTGAGGGCGGGAACACTGAAGCTTTCTTT
>TRBV5-1|TRBD1|-|TRBJ1-1
CASSYRGGNTEAFF
TGCGCCAGCAGTTACAGGGGGGGGAACACTGAAGCTTTCTTT
>TRBV2|TRBD1|-|TRBJ1-6
CASRWTGDSYNSPLHF
TGTGCCAGCAGGTGGACAGGGGACTCCTATAATTCACCCCTCCACTTT
>TRBV5-1|-|few|TRBJ1-1
CVSSFEGFGTEAFF
TGCGTCAGCAGCTTCGAGGGCTTTGGCACTGAAGCTTTCTTT
>TRBV12-3/TRBV12-4|-|-|TRBJ2-5
CASRDPFETQYF
TGTGCCAGCAGGGATCCGTTTGAGACCCAGTACTTC
>TRBV4-1|TRBD1|many|TRBJ1-4
CASSQEIEQGNEKLFF
TGCGCCAGCAGCCAAGAGATAGAACAGGGGAATGAAAAACTGTTTTTT
>TRBV4-1|-|few|TRBJ2-7
CASSQDQGGPYEQYF
TGCGCCAGCAGCCAAGATCAGGGGGGGCCCTACGAGCAGTACTTC
>TRBV27|-|-|TRBJ2-3
CASSFELNTDTQYF
TGTGCCAGCAGTTTTGAACTTAACACAGATACGCAGTATTTT
>TRBV24-1|-|few|TRBJ1-2
CATSDSFYGYTF
TGTGCCACCAGTGACAGCTTCTATGGCTACACCTTC
>TRBV20-1|-|few|TRBJ2-1
CSARGLGLGVYNEQFF
TGCAGTGCTAGGGGGTTGGGGCTGGGGGTCTACAATGAGCAGTTCTTC
>TRBV7-9|-|-|TRBJ2-7
CASNSDRSSYEQYF
TGTGCCAGCAACTCGGACAGAAGCTCATACGAGCAGTACTTC
>TRBV2|TRBD1|few|TRBJ2-1
CASSTQQGDEQFF
TGTGCCAGCAGCACACAACAGGGGGATGAGCAGTTCTTC
>TRBV4-1|-|few|TRBJ2-1
CASSQTGIPKQFF
TGCGCCAGCAGCCAAACCGGGATCCCAAAGCAGTTCTTC
>TRBV6-1|TRBD1|many|TRBJ2-3
CATQPGGNTDTQYF
TGTGCCACCCAACCAGGGGGAAACACAGATACGCAGTATTTT
>TRBV4-3|-|-|TRBJ1-1
CASSQDRFGDTEAFF
TGCGCCAGCAGCCAAGATCGTTTCGGGGACACTGAAGCTTTCTTT
>TRBV28|-|-|TRBJ1-1
CASSLTELWNTEAFF
TGTGCCAGCAGTCTGACAGAACTTTGGAACACTGAAGCTTTCTTT
>TRBV4-3|-|-|TRBJ1-1
CASSQDIGISTEAFF
TGCGCCAGCAGCCAAGATATAGGCATTAGCACTGAAGCTTTCTTT
>TRBV6-1|TRBD1|few|TRBJ1-1
CASSHRGRGTEAFF
TGTGCCAGCAGCCACAGGGGGCGAGGGACTGAAGCTTTCTTT
>TRBV7-2|-|hyperexpanded|TRBJ1-2
CASSLSLLGIYGYTF
TGTGCCAGCAGCTTAAGTTTATTGGGCATTTATGGCTACACCTTC
>TRBV11-2|-|few|TRBJ2-1
CASSLSLDEQFF
TGTGCCAGCAGCTTAAGTCTAGATGAGCAGTTCTTC